The source of this TCR beta chain is a study of identical twins. Notes on the study in general: Excess low generation probability was seen in twin-shared out-of-frame alpha sequences. Conclusions leaned on cross-sectional statistical analysis and did not track the same donors over time.

Points on this clonotype: Its antigen is currently unknown.

MiXCR, applied by TCRdb to the 5' RACE reads, yields one record per CDR3 protein. The repertoire holds 700,000 to 950,000 distinct CDR3 sequences, with around an eighth as singletons. These data were likewise used in another study, on yellow fever vaccine responses in identical twins.

Material for sequencing was PBMCs. This receptor was taken from a woman between 18 and 29 years old in good health.

The CDR3 DNA is TGTGCCATCAGTGGGGCCGAAAACAATGAGCAGTTCTTC. Amino acids: CAISGAENNEQFF. The V gene is TRBV10-3, the J gene TRBJ2-1; D gene ambiguous. In germline, CDR1 is ENHRY, CDR2 SYGVKD. Trimming took off 4 bases at V and 5 bases at J, with 9 bases between the two ends. CDR3 length: 13 amino acids.